The rows below give T cell receptor beta chains drawn from one sample of a study of tumor-infiltrating lymphocytes in oesophageal squamous cell carcinoma. TCRdb reanalysed the PCR reads using MiXCR and keeps one entry per CDR3 protein. This table holds under 15,000 distinct CDR3 sequences, roughly 51% found once. The sample taken for sequencing was esophageal tumor tissue. Receptors were obtained from a female donor with esophageal squamous cell carcinoma. The CDR3 runs from the conserved cysteine through the conserved F or W. A D gene is named only where the DNA matches it firmly. Clone sizes are given selectively: once, few, many, or a class where the clone is expanded.

>medium-sized|TRBV27|TRBD2|TRBJ2-2
CASTRLAGGHGELFF
TGTGCCAGCACCCGGCTAGCGGGAGGTCACGGGGAGCTGTTTTTT
>.|TRBV6-9|.|TRBJ2-3
CASRDTGRDTQYF
TGTGCCAGCAGGGACACGGGGCGCGATACGCAGTATTTT
>.|TRBV7-2|TRBD2|TRBJ2-1
CASSLGTSGSDEQFF
TGTGCCAGCAGCTTAGGGACTAGCGGGAGCGATGAGCAGTTCTTC
>.|TRBV6-1|.|TRBJ1-2
CASSFSRTANYGYTF
TGTGCCAGCAGTTTCTCCCGGACAGCTAACTATGGCTACACCTTC
>.|TRBV6-6|.|TRBJ2-5
CASSGHRKKICLWLHLRF
.
>large|TRBV11-3|.|TRBJ2-1
CASSLGTMAYNEQFF
TGTGCCAGCAGCTTAGGGACTATGGCCTACAATGAGCAGTTCTTC
>medium-sized|TRBV12-3/TRBV12-4|.|TRBJ1-1
CASSLTVNTEAFF
TGTGCCAGCAGTTTGACGGTGAACACTGAAGCTTTCTTT
>.|TRBV7-8|.|TRBJ2-6
CAAQEGAGANVLTF
TGTGCCGCCCAAGAAGGGGCTGGGGCCAACGTCCTGACTTTC
>.|TRBV7-2|TRBD2|TRBJ2-7
CASSFLAGSREQYF
TGTGCCAGCAGCTTCCTAGCGGGATCGAGGGAGCAGTACTTC
>.|TRBV11-2|.|TRBJ1-1
CASSLRSDSAGTEAFF
TGTGCCAGCAGCCTCAGATCGGACAGTGCAGGAACTGAAGCTTTCTTT
>large|TRBV7-6|TRBD2|TRBJ2-3
CASSLTPRLAGGLDTQYF
TGTGCCAGCAGCTTAACCCCCCGCCTAGCGGGAGGGCTTGATACGCAGTATTTT
>.|TRBV7-2|TRBD2|TRBJ2-1
CASSLTSGLSYNEQFF
TGTGCCAGCAGCTTAACTAGCGGGTTATCCTACAATGAGCAGTTCTTC
>once|TRBV7-4|TRBD2|TRBJ2-5
CASSFSRAGEETQYF
TGTGCCAGCAGCTTTTCCCGTGCGGGGGAAGAGACCCAGTACTTC
>.|TRBV7-2|TRBD2|TRBJ2-7
CASSPRGDPYEQYF
TGTGCCAGCAGCCCCCGGGGGGACCCCTACGAGCAGTACTTC
>.|TRBV7-8|.|TRBJ1-2
CASSSGGIREIYGYTF
TGTGCCAGCAGCTCCGGTGGGATTAGGGAAATCTATGGCTACACCTTC
>.|TRBV27|.|TRBJ2-3
CASSPGRMRSGTQYF
TGTGCCAGCAGTCCGGGACGAATGAGGTCAGGTACGCAGTATTTT
>once|TRBV6-6|TRBD2|TRBJ2-3
CASTRRGGTDTQYF
TGTGCCAGCACCCGGCGGGGGGGCACAGATACGCAGTATTTT
>many|TRBV7-8|.|TRBJ2-2
CASSPTIGELFF
TGTGCCAGCAGCCCTACGATCGGGGAGCTGTTTTTT
>few|TRBV7-2|TRBD1|TRBJ2-5
CASSLGGTGGETQYF
TGTGCCAGCAGCTTAGGAGGGACAGGGGGGGAGACCCAGTACTTC
>.|TRBV7-2|TRBD1|TRBJ2-7
CASSSTGTGPYEQYF
TGTGCCAGCAGCTCTACCGGGACAGGACCCTACGAGCAGTACTTC
>.|TRBV7-3|TRBD2|TRBJ2-1
CASSPTGLAGDNEQFF
TGTGCCAGCAGCCCCACGGGACTAGCGGGAGATAATGAGCAGTTCTTC
>.|TRBV7-3|.|TRBJ2-6
CASSVNSGANVLTF
TGTGCCAGCAGCGTTAACTCTGGGGCCAACGTCCTGACTTTC